These 21 T cell receptor beta chains were all obtained from the same sample, sequenced in a study of blood T cell repertoires in COVID-19. TCRdb's table, derived via immunoSEQ multiplex PCR, lists solely in-frame clones and lacks some. The sample lists 45,000 to 70,000 clones; around 90% were seen once. The specimen was peripheral blood. These receptors were collected from an elderly woman with COVID-19, enrolled during active disease.

This sequence joins TRBV21-1 and TRBJ1-2; the listed D gene, TRBD1, was not tested against the DNA. TRBV21-1 is termed a pseudogene. This CDR3 has 12 residues. CDR3 sequence reads: CASSTGALGYTF. The CDR3 coding sequence is TGTGCCAGCTCAACAGGGGCCTTAGGCTACACCTTC.

J is TRBJ1-6 and V is TRBV5-1; 8 bases are a match to TRBD1. The CDR3 sequence is 15 residues long. J was trimmed by 6 bases and V by 0 bases; bases with no gene match: 2. Germline V gene lookup returns CDR1 SGHRS and CDR2 YFSETQ. This CDR3 is CASSLGTGSNSPLHF. CDR3 coding DNA: TGCGCCAGCAGCTTGGGGACAGGGAGTAATTCACCCCTCCACTTT.

Only one count was recorded for this clone. The V gene is TRBV13, the J gene TRBJ1-2, with D uncertain. Trimming left V 2 bases short and J 5 bases short, with 15 bases between. This CDR3 region has 15 residues. Per the germline V gene, CDR1 is PRHDT and CDR2 is FYEKMQ (reference sequence). CDR3 region: CASSLRGPTPYGYTF. The CDR3 DNA reads as TGTGCCAGCAGCTTACGTGGGCCCACACCTTATGGCTACACCTTC.

CDR3 residues: CAGKRTGFNEQYF. In DNA form, the CDR3 reads TGTGCCGGTAAACGAACAGGGTTCAACGAGCAGTACTTC. The genes are TRBV2 and TRBJ2-7, with TRBD1 as a possible D gene (6 bases). CDR1 and CDR2 from the germline V gene are SNHLY and FYNNEI. The V end was cut by 11 bases, the J end by 5 bases, with 19 bases between. The CDR3 extends over 13 amino acids.

This chain uses TRBV9 with TRBJ1-2; D uncertain. From germline, CDR1 is SGDLS and CDR2 YYNGEE. The CDR3 sequence is 18 residues long. Trimming left V 3 bases short and J 1 base short, with 22 bases between. DNA of the CDR3: TGTGCCAGCAGCGAGGGCCCCCTGGGAGGGAAAATTAACTATGGCTACACCTTC. Its translation: CASSEGPLGGKINYGYTF.

This chain links TRBV3-1 (or the pseudogene TRBV3-2) with TRBJ1-2; D gene uncertain. With 1 base removed from V and 4 bases from J, the gap between germline ends came to 13 bases. The CDR3 consists of 15 residues. Looked up from germline, CDR1 is LGHDT and CDR2 is YNNKEL (reference sequence). The CDR3 spells CASSQVAGSSYGYTF. The CDR3 DNA follows: TGTGCCAGCAGCCAAGTTGCAGGAAGCTCCTATGGCTACACCTTC.

The chain recombines TRBV21-1 with TRBJ2-7; TRBD1 reflects the table's D call only, with no check against the DNA. TRBV21-1 is an annotated pseudogene. This CDR3 has 15 amino acids. CDR3 bases: TGTGCCAGCCGCCCACAGGGAAATAATTTGGACGAGCAGTACTTC. This encodes CASRPQGNNLDEQYF.

This clone was recorded only once. The chain joins TRBV7-2 to TRBJ2-7, with TRBD2 matching 8 bases. The CDR3 runs to 16 residues. V gave up 5 bases and J gave up 1 base; unmatched junction bases: 10. Germline V gene lookup returns CDR1 SGHTA and CDR2 FQGNSA. The DNA of the CDR3 is TGTGCCAGCAGCCCGTCGGGGGGGATTTTATCCTACGAGCAGTACTTC. It encodes CASSPSGGILSYEQYF.

The chain recombines TRBV5-6 with TRBJ2-3; 8 bases line up with TRBD2. The CDR3 is made up of 15 amino acids. Germline-derived CDR1 and CDR2 are SGHDT and YYEEEE. Trimming at V came to 1 base and at J to 1 base, leaving 2 bases not matched to a gene. CDR3 loop: CASSLSGGGTDTQYF. CDR3 nucleotides: TGTGCCAGCAGCTTGTCGGGGGGGGGCACAGATACGCAGTATTTT.

The genes are TRBV3-1 (or the pseudogene TRBV3-2) and TRBJ1-1; no definite D call. The V end was cut by 4 bases, the J end by 1 base, with 7 bases between. The CDR3 has 13 amino acids. The germline V gene has CDR1 LGHDT and CDR2 YNNKEL (reference sequence). The CDR3 sequence is CASSPSKNTEAFF. The CDR3 DNA follows: TGTGCCAGCAGCCCCAGTAAGAACACTGAAGCTTTCTTT.

J is TRBJ2-3 and V is TRBV5-1; 8 bases align to TRBD2. Germline loops: CDR1 SGHRS, CDR2 YFSETQ. CDR3 length equals 16 residues. J gave up 4 bases and V 3 bases, and 10 bases lay outside the gene matches. CDR3 amino acids: CASSSRSGASSDTQYF. The CDR3 DNA reads as TGCGCCAGCAGCTCACGTAGCGGGGCCTCCTCAGATACGCAGTATTTT.

A few counts support this clone. This chain uses TRBV7-8 with TRBJ1-3, with 8 bases aligning to TRBD1. V dropped 2 bases and J dropped 2; count of bases not matched to a gene: 5. CDR1 SGHVS and CDR2 FQNEAQ come from the germline V gene. This CDR3 spans 16 amino acids. The CDR3: CASSLLRQGTGNTIYF. CDR3 DNA: TGTGCCAGCAGCTTACTAAGACAGGGGACTGGAAACACCATATATTTT.

This sequence joins TRBV28 and TRBJ1-2; D might be TRBD1 (5 bases). This CDR3 is built from 13 residues. Trimming cost V 1 base and J 6 bases, with 9 bases left between them. Germline CDR1 MDHEN, CDR2 SYDVKM. The CDR3 reads CASSLLGGNGYTF. The CDR3 region has the DNA TGTGCCAGCAGTTTATTGGGGGGTAATGGCTACACCTTC.

This chain links TRBV5-1 with TRBJ1-5; the D gene is possibly TRBD1 (5 bases). V lost 0 bases and J lost 6, with 13 bases in between. Germline assignment: CDR1 SGHRS and CDR2 YFSETQ. The CDR3 is 15 residues long. The CDR3: CASSLDGGVAQPQHF. The CDR3 DNA reads TGCGCCAGCAGCTTGGATGGAGGGGTGGCTCAGCCCCAGCATTTT.

The chain uses TRBV19 and TRBJ1-4; tentative D call: TRBD1 (6 bases). This CDR3 is 13 amino acids long. Germline CDR1 is LNHDA and CDR2 is SQIVND (reference sequence). Trimming removed 3 bases at V and 10 bases at J, with 12 bases between. The CDR3 loop is CASSMDRIGKLFF. Written as DNA, the CDR3 is TGTGCCAGTAGTATGGACAGAATCGGAAAACTGTTTTTT.

This clone was observed a handful of times. The rearrangement joins TRBV2 to TRBJ1-1; D remains unclear. The CDR3 extends over 13 amino acids. Trimming shortened V by 8 bases and J by 1 base, and 11 bases separated the two germline ends. The V gene's germline CDR1 is SNHLY and CDR2 FYNNEI. The CDR3 spells CASLGRENTEAFF. The CDR3 DNA reads as TGTGCCAGCCTCGGACGGGAGAACACTGAAGCTTTCTTT.

The chain recombines TRBV7-9 with TRBJ1-2, with no clear D. With 1 base removed from V and 4 bases from J, the gap between germline ends came to 7 bases. Germline-derived CDR1 and CDR2 are SEHNR and FQNEAQ (reference sequence). CDR3 length equals 13 residues. The CDR3 nucleotides read TGTGCCAGCAGCTTAGGGAGGGCCTATGGCTACACCTTC. Its protein is CASSLGRAYGYTF.

V and J are TRBV9 and TRBJ2-5; 9 bases are a match to TRBD1. This CDR3 region has 13 residues. Germline V CDR1 and CDR2: SGDLS, YYNGEE. J was trimmed by 4 bases and V by 3 bases; bases with no gene match: 1. Here the CDR3 DNA reads TGTGCCAGCAGCGACAGGGGGCGAGAGACCCAGTACTTC. It specifies CASSDRGRETQYF.

The chain links TRBV20-1 to TRBJ2-5; 12 bases map to TRBD2. V lost 3 bases to trimming and J lost 4 bases; unmatched junction nucleotides: 15. CDR1 and CDR2 (germline): DFQATT, SNEGSKA (reference sequence). The CDR3 contains 18 residues. The chain's CDR3 is CSASLGTSGLAGGETQYF. The CDR3 coding sequence is TGCAGTGCTAGTCTCGGGACTAGCGGGCTTGCGGGGGGAGAGACCCAGTACTTC.

The gene calls are TRBV29-1 and TRBJ2-2; D might be TRBD1 (6 bases). Germline values: CDR1 SQVTM, CDR2 ANQGSEA. The CDR3 extends over 12 amino acids. The ends were cut back, 7 bases at V and 2 bases at J, with 8 bases in the middle. The CDR3 loop is CSGGQNTGELFF. The DNA for the CDR3 is TGCAGCGGGGGACAAAACACCGGGGAGCTGTTTTTT.

In DNA form, the CDR3 reads TGTGCCAGTAGTATAGATCGGAGGGAGGGAATGAACACTGAAGCTTTCTTT. It specifies CASSIDRREGMNTEAFF. The chain joins TRBV19 to TRBJ1-1; D is uncertain. Per germline, CDR1 LNHDA and CDR2 SQIVND (reference sequence). V was clipped by 0 bases and J by 0 bases, with 14 bases between them. The CDR3 sequence is 17 residues long.